This record covers a single T cell receptor (beta chain). This sample stems from a study of blood T cell repertoires in COVID-19. Here immunoSEQ multiplex PCR was the method, and the copy in TCRdb shows in-frame clones only, minus some. The top ten clones hold roughly a fifth of a sample with 50,000 to 65,000 clones, roughly 80% of them seen once. The sample consisted of peripheral blood. The receptor's source is an older woman with acute or convalescent COVID-19.

CDR3 in DNA: TGTGCCTGGAGTGTACGCGGGAATGAGCAGTTCTTC. This codes for CAWSVRGNEQFF. The rearrangement links TRBV30 to TRBJ2-1, with a weak D call TRBD2 (5 bases). Trimming shortened V by 0 bases and J by 7 bases, and 7 bases separated the two germline ends. Germline V gives CDR1 GTSNPN, CDR2 SVGIG (reference sequence). This CDR3 has 12 amino acids.